Following are 16 T cell receptor beta chains from one sample sequenced in a study of control samples from healthy donors and cancer patients. Libraries were prepared by immunoSEQ multiplex PCR; TCRdb keeps only in-frame clonotypes and omits some of them. In the table there are about 89,000 clones, about 85% of which are singletons. Material for sequencing was blood. These receptors originate from a middle-aged woman in good health.

The V call is TRBV9, the J call TRBJ2-1, with TRBD1 matching 9 bases. Germline V gene lookup returns CDR1 SGDLS and CDR2 YYNGEE. The CDR3 consists of 15 residues. The V gene end was trimmed by 3 bases and the J gene end by 3 bases; junction bases not matched to a gene: 4. In nucleotides, the CDR3 is TGTGCCAGCAGCGGTAGGGGACAGGGCTACAATGAGCAGTTCTTC. It translates to CASSGRGQGYNEQFF.

The chain couples TRBV3-1 (or the pseudogene TRBV3-2) to TRBJ2-5, with 7 bases that match TRBD1. The CDR3 is 15 residues long. Germline assignment: CDR1 LGHDT and CDR2 YNNKEL (reference sequence). V shed 2 bases and J 2 bases; nucleotides not matched to a gene: 5. In nucleotides, the CDR3 is TGTGCCAGCAGCCAATCTGACAGGGAACAAGAGACCCAGTACTTC. Protein sequence: CASSQSDREQETQYF.

This chain uses TRBV4-3 with TRBJ1-2; D unresolved. Germline CDR1 is LGHNA and CDR2 is YSLEER. The ends were cut back, 2 bases at V and 5 bases at J, with 18 bases in the middle. This CDR3 has 16 amino acids. Here the CDR3 reads CASSQLSGRSPYGYTF. The CDR3 DNA reads TGCGCCAGCAGCCAACTCAGTGGGCGCTCCCCATATGGCTACACCTTC.

The rearrangement uses TRBV6-6 and TRBJ2-1; TRBD1 aligns across 11 bases. This CDR3 region has 14 residues. Germline CDR1 and CDR2: MNHNY and SVGAGI (reference sequence). Trimming at V came to 6 bases and at J to 9 bases, leaving 7 bases not matched to a gene. Here the CDR3 DNA reads TGTGCCAGCAGGAGGACAGGGGGCGAGGGTGAGCAGTTCTTC. Protein: CASRRTGGEGEQFF.

CDR3 amino acids: CASSLGQLGGELFF. The CDR3 DNA sequence: TGCGCCAGCAGCTTGGGACAGCTAGGAGGGGAGCTGTTTTTT. The chain couples TRBV5-1 to TRBJ2-2; weak D call: TRBD1 (5 bases). The germline CDR1 and CDR2 sequences are SGHRS and YFSETQ. Trimming stripped 0 bases from V and 8 bases from J, with 11 bases between. This CDR3 comprises 14 residues.

The chain recombines TRBV7-2 with TRBJ1-5, with D unclear. This CDR3 comprises 14 residues. V was pared by 5 bases and J by 2 bases, with 10 bases between. Per germline, CDR1 SGHTA and CDR2 FQGNSA. The CDR3 spells CASSGNGGNQPQHF. Written as DNA, the CDR3 is TGTGCCAGCAGCGGAAACGGGGGCAATCAGCCCCAGCATTTT. Combining the CDR3 with reference TRBV7-2 and TRBJ1-5 gives the whole variable domain GAGVSQSPSNKVTEKGKDVELRCDPISGHTALYWYRQSLGQGLEFLIYFQGNSAPDKSGLPSDRFSAERTGGSVSTLTIQRTQQEDSAVYLCASSGNGGNQPQHFGDGTRLSIL.

J is TRBJ2-1 and V is TRBV7-2; TRBD1 matches at 8 bases. The CDR3 runs to 14 residues. V gave up 11 bases and J gave up 7 bases; unmatched junction bases: 13. In germline, CDR1 is SGHTA, CDR2 FQGNSA. The CDR3, as DNA: TGTGCCGGCCAACTCGGGACAGGCAAAAATGAGCAGTTCTTC. Translating it yields CAGQLGTGKNEQFF.

The V and J genes are TRBV6-6 and TRBJ2-7, with 10 bases lining up with TRBD1. The CDR3 spans 14 residues. V lost 5 bases, J lost 2 bases, and 3 bases stayed unmatched. Germline lookup yields CDR1 MNHNY and CDR2 SVGAGI (reference sequence). CDR3 amino acids: CASSLGQGTYEQYF. Here the CDR3 DNA reads TGTGCCAGCAGTCTGGGACAGGGGACCTACGAGCAGTACTTC.

DNA for the CDR3: TGTGCCAGCAGCTTGGAGGGGAACTATGGCTACACCTTC. As protein: CASSLEGNYGYTF. The chain joins TRBV7-9 to TRBJ1-2; D perhaps matches TRBD1 (5 bases). Germline CDR1 reads SEHNR; CDR2 reads FQNEAQ (reference sequence). Trimming took 3 bases from V and 2 from J, leaving 7 bases between them. The CDR3 loop spans 13 amino acids.

The gene calls are TRBV6-2 or TRBV6-3 and TRBJ1-1; D gene unclear. Germline V gives CDR1 MNHEY, CDR2 SVGEGT. V was shortened by 0 bases and J by 0 bases, with 5 bases between the two germline ends. The CDR3 runs to 14 residues. This CDR3 is CASSYSAVNTEAFF. The CDR3 coding sequence is TGTGCCAGCAGTTACTCGGCGGTGAACACTGAAGCTTTCTTT.

V is TRBV6-5 and J is TRBJ2-7; 11 bases align to TRBD2. This CDR3 comprises 14 residues. Germline-derived CDR1 and CDR2 are MNHEY and SVGAGI. The trim removed 6 bases at V and 2 bases at J, leaving 3 bases unmatched. The CDR3 DNA follows: TGTGCCAGCAGGACTAGCGGGGAAACCTACGAGCAGTACTTC. Translated, it gives CASRTSGETYEQYF.

This rearrangement joins TRBV11-1 to TRBJ1-2; D not resolved. This CDR3 is built from 14 residues. From germline, CDR1 is SGHAT and CDR2 FQDESV (reference sequence). V lost 2 bases to trimming and J lost 0 bases, with 7 bases between them. CDR3 in amino acids: CASSLLVANYGYTF. The CDR3 DNA reads TGTGCCAGCAGCTTATTGGTGGCTAACTATGGCTACACCTTC.

This chain links TRBV6-5 with TRBJ2-2; the D gene is possibly TRBD1 (6 bases). V was clipped by 8 bases and J by 1 base, with 11 bases between them. Germline CDR1 MNHEY, CDR2 SVGAGI. There are 14 residues in the CDR3. The CDR3 nucleotides are TGTGCCAGCCTCCCGGACAGGAACACCGGGGAGCTGTTTTTT. Amino acids: CASLPDRNTGELFF.

The chain is built from TRBV9 and TRBJ1-2, with 7 bases that match TRBD1. The V gene end was trimmed by 4 bases and the J gene end by 8 bases; junction bases not matched to a gene: 11. This CDR3 is built from 14 residues. CDR1 SGDLS and CDR2 YYNGEE come from the germline V gene. CDR3 amino acids: CASSQPRGAGGYTF. The CDR3, as DNA: TGTGCCAGCAGCCAACCCAGGGGGGCAGGAGGCTACACCTTC.

The V gene is TRBV6-6, the J gene TRBJ1-4; TRBD1 matches at 8 bases. The CDR3 is 13 amino acids. The V segment lost 7 bases and the J segment 8 bases; nucleotides outside the gene matches: 6. Germline lookup yields CDR1 MNHNY and CDR2 SVGAGI (reference sequence). CDR3 sequence (DNA): TGTGCCAGCAACCAGGGGGCTAGGGAAAAACTGTTTTTT. Translation: CASNQGAREKLFF.

The chain uses TRBV5-1 and TRBJ1-2, with TRBD1 identical over 8 bases. V dropped 4 bases and J dropped 6; count of bases not matched to a gene: 11. This CDR3 is built from 15 residues. Germline V gene sequence: CDR1 SGHRS, CDR2 YFSETQ. CDR3 in DNA: TGCGCCAGCAGCCCCGGAGGGGCAGGGGGCAATGGCTACACCTTC. It translates to CASSPGGAGGNGYTF.